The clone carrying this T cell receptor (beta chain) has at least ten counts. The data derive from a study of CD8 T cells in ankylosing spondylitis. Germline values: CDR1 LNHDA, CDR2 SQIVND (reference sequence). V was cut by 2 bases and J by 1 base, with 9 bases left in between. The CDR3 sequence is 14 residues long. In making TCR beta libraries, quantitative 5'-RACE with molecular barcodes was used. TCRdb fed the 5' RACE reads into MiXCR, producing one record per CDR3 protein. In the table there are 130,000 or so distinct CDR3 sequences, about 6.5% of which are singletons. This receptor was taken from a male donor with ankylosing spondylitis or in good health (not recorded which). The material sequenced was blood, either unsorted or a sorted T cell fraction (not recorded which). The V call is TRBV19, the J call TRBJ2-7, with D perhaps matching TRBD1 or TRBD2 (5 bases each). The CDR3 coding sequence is TGTGCCAGTAGTATAAGGGACGGTTCCTACGAGCAGTACTTC. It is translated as CASSIRDGSYEQYF.